Below, 12 T cell receptor beta chains from the same sample are listed, as sequenced in a study of blood T cell repertoires in COVID-19. The data were produced by immunoSEQ multiplex PCR, yet TCRdb's version contains in-frame clones alone and is incomplete. The table records fewer than 80,000 clones, around 80% of them present only once. The sequencing sample was made of peripheral blood. These receptors came from a woman aged 80 or older with acute or convalescent COVID-19.

V is TRBV19 and J is TRBJ1-3; 12 bases are shared with TRBD1. Germline V gene sequence: CDR1 LNHDA, CDR2 SQIVND (reference sequence). V trimming: 2 bases; J trimming: 5 bases; junction bases outside the gene matches: 4. The CDR3 totals 16 residues. CDR3: CASSIPGQGARNTIYF. CDR3 in DNA: TGTGCCAGTAGTATACCGGGACAGGGGGCGAGAAACACCATATATTTT.

The chain recombines TRBV6-6 with TRBJ1-6; TRBD1 aligns across 7 bases. The CDR3 contains 14 residues. V gave up 4 bases and J gave up 7 bases; unmatched junction bases: 4. In germline, CDR1 is MNHNY, CDR2 SVGAGI (reference sequence). Written as DNA, the CDR3 is TGTGCCAGCAGTTTCCTGGGACAGAATTCACCCCTCCACTTT. Translating gives CASSFLGQNSPLHF.

The chain combines TRBV5-1 with TRBJ2-5; 13 bases are a match to TRBD2. The CDR3 length is 18 residues. Germline V lookup: CDR1 SGHRS, CDR2 YFSETQ. Trimming took 1 base from V and 5 from J; bases not matched to a gene: 11. CDR3 sequence: CASSLITSGGAVGETQYF. CDR3 in DNA: TGCGCCAGCAGCTTGATCACTAGCGGGGGGGCTGTCGGTGAGACCCAGTACTTC. The full variable domain, rest sourced from reference TRBV5-1 and TRBJ2-5, is KAGVTQTPRYLIKTRGQQVTLSCSPISGHRSVSWYQQTPGQGLQFLFEYFSETQRNKGNFPGRFSGRQFSNSRSEMNVSTLELGDSALYLCASSLITSGGAVGETQYFGPGTRLLVL.

In its sample, this clone was seen a few times. V is TRBV19 and J is TRBJ1-1; the D is unclear. Trimming stripped 5 bases from V and 0 bases from J, with 7 bases between. The CDR3 has 13 amino acids. The germline gives CDR1 LNHDA, CDR2 SQIVND (reference sequence). The DNA of the CDR3 is TGTGCCAGTAGTCCGTACATGAACACTGAAGCTTTCTTT. Its translation: CASSPYMNTEAFF.

The J gene is TRBJ2-1, the V gene TRBV4-2; 14 nucleotides align to TRBD2. The CDR3 length is 16 residues. The germline CDR1 and CDR2 sequences are LGHNA and YNFKEQ. V trimming: 0 bases; J trimming: 7 bases; junction bases outside the gene matches: 2. CDR3 sequence: CASSQDWTSGGNEQFF. The CDR3, as DNA: TGTGCCAGCAGCCAAGATTGGACTAGCGGGGGGAATGAGCAGTTCTTC.

The rearrangement uses TRBV11-2 and TRBJ1-6; 8 nucleotides line up with TRBD1. The CDR3 runs 18 residues. The junction had 16 bases not matched to a gene; V was cut back by 5 bases and J by 7 bases. Per the germline V gene, CDR1 is SGHAT and CDR2 is FQNNGV. CDR3 residues: CASSTWDRRLFRNSPLHF. The CDR3 DNA is TGTGCCAGCAGCACCTGGGACAGGAGACTTTTTCGGAATTCACCCCTCCACTTT.

This clone appeared once. This chain connects TRBV4-1 to TRBJ2-7, with 8 bases lining up with TRBD2. The CDR3 has 17 amino acids. J was trimmed by 4 bases and V by 0 bases; bases with no gene match: 11. Germline-derived CDR1 and CDR2 are MGHRA and YSYEKL. Written as DNA, the CDR3 is TGCGCCAGCAGCCAAGATTACCTTAGCGGGGCCCAATACGAGCAGTACTTC. It translates to CASSQDYLSGAQYEQYF.

This clone was observed a single time. This rearrangement joins TRBV18 to TRBJ2-3, with 7 nucleotides matching TRBD2. J lost 5 bases, V lost 2 bases, and 1 base had no gene match. The CDR3 extends over 13 amino acids. The V gene's germline CDR1 is KGHSH and CDR2 LQKENI. The chain's CDR3 is CASSPSGGDTQYF. In DNA, the CDR3 is TGTGCCAGCTCACCATCGGGGGGAGATACGCAGTATTTT. The full variable domain, with the rest looked up from reference TRBV18 and TRBJ2-3, is NAGVMQNPRHLVRRRGQEARLRCSPMKGHSHVYWYRQLPEEGLKFMVYLQKENIIDESGMPKERFSAEFPKEGPSILRIQQVVRGDSAAYFCASSPSGGDTQYFGPGTRLTVL.

The J gene is TRBJ2-7, the V gene TRBV14; no reliable D call. Per germline, CDR1 SGHDN and CDR2 FVKESK. The CDR3 has 12 amino acids. The V and J ends lost 1 base and 6 bases respectively, with 7 bases between them. The chain's CDR3 is CASSQALREQYF. The CDR3 DNA sequence: TGTGCCAGCAGCCAAGCCTTGCGCGAGCAGTACTTC.

The chain recombines TRBV6-5 with TRBJ1-1; a weak D match, TRBD1 (5 bases). Germline V gene sequence: CDR1 MNHEY, CDR2 SVGAGI. The V end lost 7 bases, the J end lost 1 base, and 16 bases lay between the germline ends. The CDR3 is 15 residues long. Here the CDR3 DNA reads TGTGCCAGCATTTCGGTCCCCAGGGAGAACACTGAAGCTTTCTTT. This sequence encodes CASISVPRENTEAFF.

This clone occurred a few times. CDR3 DNA: TGTGCCAGTAGTACTCCGGGACAGGGCATATGGCCCCAGCATTTT. It codes for CASSTPGQGIWPQHF. The V and J genes are TRBV19 and TRBJ1-5; 9 positions match TRBD1. The CDR3 covers 15 residues. CDR1 is LNHDA, CDR2 SQIVND, per germline (reference sequence). The junction had 10 bases not matched to a gene; V was cut back by 4 bases and J by 9 bases.

This chain uses TRBV2 with TRBJ2-7; 12 bases line up with TRBD2. The V segment lost 6 bases and the J segment 3 bases; nucleotides outside the gene matches: 12. This CDR3 is built from 17 residues. Per the germline V gene, CDR1 is SNHLY and CDR2 is FYNNEI. In DNA, the CDR3 is TGTGCCAGCAGGGACCTTAGACTAGCGGGGGCGAACTACGAGCAGTACTTC. Protein product: CASRDLRLAGANYEQYF.